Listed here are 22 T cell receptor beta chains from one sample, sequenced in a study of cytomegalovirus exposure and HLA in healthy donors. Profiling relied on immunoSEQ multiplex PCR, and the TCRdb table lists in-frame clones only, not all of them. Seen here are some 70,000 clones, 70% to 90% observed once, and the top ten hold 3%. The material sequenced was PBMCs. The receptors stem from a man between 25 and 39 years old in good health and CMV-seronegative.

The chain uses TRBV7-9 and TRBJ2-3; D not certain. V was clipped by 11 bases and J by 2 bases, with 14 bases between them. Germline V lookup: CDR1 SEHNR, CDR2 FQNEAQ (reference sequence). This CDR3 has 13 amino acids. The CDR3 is CAEGGANTDTQYF. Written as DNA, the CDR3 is TGTGCCGAAGGCGGCGCGAACACAGATACGCAGTATTTT. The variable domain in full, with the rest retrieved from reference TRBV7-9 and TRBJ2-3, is DTGVSQNPRHKITKRGQNVTFRCDPISEHNRLYWYRQTLGQGPEFLTYFQNEAQLEKSRLLSDRFSAERPKGSFSTLEIQRTEQGDSAMYLCAEGGANTDTQYFGPGTRLTVL.

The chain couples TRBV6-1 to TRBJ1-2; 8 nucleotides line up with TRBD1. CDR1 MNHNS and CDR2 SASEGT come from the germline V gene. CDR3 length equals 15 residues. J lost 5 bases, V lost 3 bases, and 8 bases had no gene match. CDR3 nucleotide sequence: TGTGCCAGCAGTGAGCCAGGGGGCGCAAGGTATGGCTACACCTTC. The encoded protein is CASSEPGGARYGYTF.

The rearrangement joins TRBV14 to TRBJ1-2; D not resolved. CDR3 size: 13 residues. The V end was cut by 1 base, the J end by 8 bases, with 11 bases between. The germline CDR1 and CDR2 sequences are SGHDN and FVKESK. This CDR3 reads CASSQVPGGGYTF. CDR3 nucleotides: TGTGCCAGCAGCCAAGTTCCAGGAGGAGGCTACACCTTC.

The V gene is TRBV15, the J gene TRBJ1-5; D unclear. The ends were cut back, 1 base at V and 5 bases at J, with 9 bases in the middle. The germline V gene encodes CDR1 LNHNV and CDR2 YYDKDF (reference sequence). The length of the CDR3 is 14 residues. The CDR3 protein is CATSRVSIDQPQHF. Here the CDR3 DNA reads TGTGCCACCAGCAGAGTATCTATTGATCAGCCCCAGCATTTT.

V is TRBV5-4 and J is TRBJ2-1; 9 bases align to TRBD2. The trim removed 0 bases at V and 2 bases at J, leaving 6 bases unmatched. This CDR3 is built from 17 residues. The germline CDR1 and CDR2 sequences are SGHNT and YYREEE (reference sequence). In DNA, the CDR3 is TGTGCCAGCAGCTTGGGTGCGGGAGGGCCTACCTACAATGAGCAGTTCTTC. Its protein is CASSLGAGGPTYNEQFF.

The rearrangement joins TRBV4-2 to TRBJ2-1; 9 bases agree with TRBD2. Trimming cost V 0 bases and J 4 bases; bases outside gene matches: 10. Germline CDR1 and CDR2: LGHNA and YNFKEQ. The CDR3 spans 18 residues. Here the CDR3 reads CASSQEPLLAGTYNEQFF. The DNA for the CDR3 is TGTGCCAGCAGCCAAGAGCCCCTTCTAGCGGGGACATACAATGAGCAGTTCTTC.

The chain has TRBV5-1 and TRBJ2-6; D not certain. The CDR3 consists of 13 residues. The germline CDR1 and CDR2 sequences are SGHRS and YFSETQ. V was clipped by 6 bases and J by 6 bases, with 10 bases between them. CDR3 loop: CASIFLVANVLTF. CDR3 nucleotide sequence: TGCGCCAGCATCTTCCTCGTGGCCAACGTCCTGACTTTC.

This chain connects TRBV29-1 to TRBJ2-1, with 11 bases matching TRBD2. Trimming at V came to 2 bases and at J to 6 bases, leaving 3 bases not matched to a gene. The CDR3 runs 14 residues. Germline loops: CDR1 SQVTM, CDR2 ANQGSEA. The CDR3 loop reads CSVERLAGTNEQFF. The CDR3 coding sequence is TGCAGCGTTGAAAGACTAGCGGGGACCAATGAGCAGTTCTTC.

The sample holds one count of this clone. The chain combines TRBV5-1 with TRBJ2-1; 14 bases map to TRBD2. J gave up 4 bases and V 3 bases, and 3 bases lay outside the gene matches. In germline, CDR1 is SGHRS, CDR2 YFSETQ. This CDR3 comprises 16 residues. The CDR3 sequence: CASSYGLAGGYNEQFF. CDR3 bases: TGCGCCAGCAGCTACGGACTAGCGGGGGGTTACAATGAGCAGTTCTTC.

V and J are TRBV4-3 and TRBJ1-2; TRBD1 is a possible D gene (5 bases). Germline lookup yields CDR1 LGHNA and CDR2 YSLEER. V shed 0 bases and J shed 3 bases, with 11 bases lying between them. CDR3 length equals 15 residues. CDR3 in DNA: TGCGCCAGCAGCCAAGATTACGACAGCTACTATGGCTACACCTTC. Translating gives CASSQDYDSYYGYTF.

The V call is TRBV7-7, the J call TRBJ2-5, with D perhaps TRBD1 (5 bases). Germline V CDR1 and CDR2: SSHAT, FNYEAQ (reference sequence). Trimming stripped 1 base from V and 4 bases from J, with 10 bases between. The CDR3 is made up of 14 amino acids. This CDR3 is CASSLVGAVETQYF. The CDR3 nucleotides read TGTGCCAGCAGCTTAGTAGGGGCCGTAGAGACCCAGTACTTC.

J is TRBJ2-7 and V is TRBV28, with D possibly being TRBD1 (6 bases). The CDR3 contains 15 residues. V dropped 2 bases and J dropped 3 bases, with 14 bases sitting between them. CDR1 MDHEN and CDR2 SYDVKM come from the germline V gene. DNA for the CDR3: TGTGCCAGCAGTTTAGTTTTGGACAGAGACTACGAGCAGTACTTC. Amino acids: CASSLVLDRDYEQYF.

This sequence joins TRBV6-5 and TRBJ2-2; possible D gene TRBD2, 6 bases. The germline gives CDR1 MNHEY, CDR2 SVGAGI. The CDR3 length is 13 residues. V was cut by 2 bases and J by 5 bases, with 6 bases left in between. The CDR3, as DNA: TGTGCCAGCAGTTACGGGGGGACCGGGGAGCTGTTTTTT. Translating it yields CASSYGGTGELFF.

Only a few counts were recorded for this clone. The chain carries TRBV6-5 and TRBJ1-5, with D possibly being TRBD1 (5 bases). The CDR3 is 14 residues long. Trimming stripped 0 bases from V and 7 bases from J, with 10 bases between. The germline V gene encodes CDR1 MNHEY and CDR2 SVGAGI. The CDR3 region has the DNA TGTGCCAGCAGTTACTCGGGAGGGACCCAGCCCCAGCATTTT. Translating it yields CASSYSGGTQPQHF.

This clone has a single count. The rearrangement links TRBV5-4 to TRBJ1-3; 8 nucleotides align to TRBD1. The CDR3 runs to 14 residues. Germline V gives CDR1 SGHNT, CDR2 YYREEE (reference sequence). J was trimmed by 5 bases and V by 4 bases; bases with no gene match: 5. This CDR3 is CASSQDRDRNTIYF. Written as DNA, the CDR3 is TGTGCCAGCAGCCAGGACAGGGATAGAAACACCATATATTTT.

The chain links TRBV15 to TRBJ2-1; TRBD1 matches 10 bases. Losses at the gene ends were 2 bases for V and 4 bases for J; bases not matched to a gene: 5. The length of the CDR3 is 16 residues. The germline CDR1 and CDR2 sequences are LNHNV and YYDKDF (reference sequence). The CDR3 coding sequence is TGTGCCACCAGCAGATCTGACAGGGGGCGGTACAATGAGCAGTTCTTC. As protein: CATSRSDRGRYNEQFF.

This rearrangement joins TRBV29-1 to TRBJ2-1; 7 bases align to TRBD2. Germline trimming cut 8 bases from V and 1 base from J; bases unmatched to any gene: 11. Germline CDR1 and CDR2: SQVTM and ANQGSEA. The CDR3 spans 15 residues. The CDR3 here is CSTDLADRSYNEQFF. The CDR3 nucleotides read TGCAGCACCGATCTAGCGGACCGATCCTACAATGAGCAGTTCTTC.

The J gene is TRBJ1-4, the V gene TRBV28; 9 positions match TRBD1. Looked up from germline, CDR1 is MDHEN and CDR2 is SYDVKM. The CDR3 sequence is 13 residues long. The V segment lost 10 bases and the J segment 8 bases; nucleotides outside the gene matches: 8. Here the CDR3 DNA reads TGTGCCACTATACAGGGGGCGGAGGAAAAACTGTTTTTT. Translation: CATIQGAEEKLFF.

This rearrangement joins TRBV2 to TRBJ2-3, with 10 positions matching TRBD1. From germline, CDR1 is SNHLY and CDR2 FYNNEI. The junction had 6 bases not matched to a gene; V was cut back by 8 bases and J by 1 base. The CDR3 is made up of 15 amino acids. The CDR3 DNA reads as TGTGCCAGCTATCCCGGGACAGGGGGCACAGATACGCAGTATTTT. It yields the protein CASYPGTGGTDTQYF.

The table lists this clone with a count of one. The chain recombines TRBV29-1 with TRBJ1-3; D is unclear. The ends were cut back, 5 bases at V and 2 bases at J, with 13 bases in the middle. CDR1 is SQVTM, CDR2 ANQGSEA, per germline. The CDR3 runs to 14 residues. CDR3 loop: CSVRGGNTGNTIYF. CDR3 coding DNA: TGCAGCGTTCGGGGAGGCAATACTGGAAACACCATATATTTT.

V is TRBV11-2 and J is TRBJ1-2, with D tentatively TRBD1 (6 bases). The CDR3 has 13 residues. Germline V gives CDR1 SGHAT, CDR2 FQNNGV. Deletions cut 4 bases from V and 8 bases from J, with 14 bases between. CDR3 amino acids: CASSSITRGGYTF. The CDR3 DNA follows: TGTGCCAGCAGCTCAATTACCAGGGGAGGCTACACCTTC.

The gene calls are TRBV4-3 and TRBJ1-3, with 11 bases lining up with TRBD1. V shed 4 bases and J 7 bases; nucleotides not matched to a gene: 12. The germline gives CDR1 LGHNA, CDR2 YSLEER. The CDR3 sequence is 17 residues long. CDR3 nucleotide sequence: TGCGCCAGCAGCCCACAATACGGGACAGGGGGTGTTAACACCATATATTTT. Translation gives CASSPQYGTGGVNTIYF.